This T cell receptor beta chain was retrieved from a study of cytomegalovirus exposure and HLA in healthy donors. Study conclusions and caveats: Three of the chains that were CMV-associated were confirmed in vitro to be specific for CMV antigens.

The method was immunoSEQ multiplex PCR; TCRdb's version includes in-frame clones alone and lacks a portion of them. The table lists around 180,000 clones, 86% of them singletons. The germline V gene encodes CDR1 KGHSH and CDR2 LQKENI. J was trimmed by 0 bases and V by 3 bases; bases with no gene match: 11. The CDR3 sequence is 17 residues long. With regard to this clone: Its antigen is unknown.

The specimen sequenced was PBMCs. This rearrangement joins TRBV18 to TRBJ2-7; 7 nucleotides match TRBD1. The sequence was obtained from a woman in her late teens or twenties in good health and CMV-seronegative. The DNA of the CDR3 is TGTGCCAGCTCACCTGGGACAAACAGGGGTTTCTCCTACGAGCAGTACTTC. This codes for CASSPGTNRGFSYEQYF.